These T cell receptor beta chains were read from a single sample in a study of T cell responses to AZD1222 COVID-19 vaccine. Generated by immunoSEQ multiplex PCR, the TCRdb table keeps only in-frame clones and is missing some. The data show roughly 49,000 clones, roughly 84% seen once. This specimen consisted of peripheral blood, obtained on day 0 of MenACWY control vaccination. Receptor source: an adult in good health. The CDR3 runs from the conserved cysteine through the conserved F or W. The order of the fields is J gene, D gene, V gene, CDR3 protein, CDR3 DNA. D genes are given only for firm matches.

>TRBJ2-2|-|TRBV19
CASSTKTDHTGELFF
TGTGCCAGTAGTACAAAGACGGACCACACCGGGGAGCTGTTTTTT
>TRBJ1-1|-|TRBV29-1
CSVFARSGVEAFF
TGCAGCGTTTTCGCTCGTTCGGGGGTTGAAGCTTTCTTT
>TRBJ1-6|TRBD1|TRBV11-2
CASSTRPGGYNSPLHF
TGTGCCAGCAGCACGCGGCCAGGGGGATATAATTCACCCCTCCACTTT
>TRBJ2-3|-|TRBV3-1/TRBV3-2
CASSQDWSGETLSTDTQYF
TGTGCCAGCAGCCAAGATTGGTCCGGGGAGACGTTGAGCACAGATACGCAGTATTTT
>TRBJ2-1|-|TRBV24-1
CATSDPSTALSSYNEQFF
TGTGCCACCAGTGATCCGAGCACGGCTCTCAGCTCCTACAATGAGCAGTTCTTC
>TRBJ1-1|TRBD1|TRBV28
CAGSRDRGLNTEAFF
TGTGCAGGGTCCCGGGACAGGGGGCTGAACACTGAAGCTTTCTTT
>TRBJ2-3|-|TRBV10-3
CAISPMGDTQYF
TGTGCCATCAGTCCGATGGGGGATACGCAGTATTTT
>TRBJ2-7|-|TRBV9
CASSGTADYEQYF
TGTGCCAGCAGCGGGACAGCGGACTACGAGCAGTACTTC
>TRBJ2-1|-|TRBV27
CASARVLSSYNEQFF
TGTGCCAGCGCAAGAGTCCTGAGCTCCTACAATGAGCAGTTCTTC
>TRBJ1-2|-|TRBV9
CASSRGGGLGYGYTF
TGTGCCAGCAGTCGTGGTGGAGGGCTAGGCTATGGCTACACCTTC
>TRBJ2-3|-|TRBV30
CACSYFNTQYF
TGTGCCTGTTCCTACTTCAATACGCAGTATTTT
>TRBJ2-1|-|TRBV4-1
CASSPAGLNYNEQFF
TGCGCCAGCAGCCCCGCGGGACTTAACTACAATGAGCAGTTCTTC
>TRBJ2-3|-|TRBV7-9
CASSPGRGSDTQYF
TGTGCCAGCAGCCCCGGAAGGGGATCAGATACGCAGTATTTT
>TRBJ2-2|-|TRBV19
CASSLIGGELFF
TGTGCCAGTAGCCTAATCGGGGGGGAGCTGTTTTTT
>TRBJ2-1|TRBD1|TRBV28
CASSFSSVGTGLGSSYNEQFF
TGTGCCAGCAGTTTCTCGTCGGTCGGGACAGGGTTAGGGAGCTCCTACAATGAGCAGTTCTTC